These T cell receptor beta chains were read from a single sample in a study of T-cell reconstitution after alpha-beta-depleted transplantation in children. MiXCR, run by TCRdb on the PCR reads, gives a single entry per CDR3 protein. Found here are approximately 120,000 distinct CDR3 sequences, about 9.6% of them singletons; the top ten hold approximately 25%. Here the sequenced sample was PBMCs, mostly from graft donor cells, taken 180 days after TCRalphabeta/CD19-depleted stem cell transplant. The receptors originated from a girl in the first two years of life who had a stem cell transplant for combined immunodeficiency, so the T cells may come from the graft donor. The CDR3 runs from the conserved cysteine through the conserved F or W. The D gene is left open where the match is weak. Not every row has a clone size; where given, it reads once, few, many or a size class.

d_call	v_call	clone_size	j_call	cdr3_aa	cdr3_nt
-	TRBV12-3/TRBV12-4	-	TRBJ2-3	CASSLANGPVDTQYF	TGTGCCAGCAGTTTAGCTAACGGCCCGGTAGATACGCAGTATTTT
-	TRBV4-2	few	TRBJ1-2	CASSQAGGFYGYTF	TGTGCCAGCAGCCAAGCCGGGGGGTTCTATGGCTACACCTTC
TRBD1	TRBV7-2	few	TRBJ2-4	CASSPRDRVNIQYF	TGTGCCAGCAGCCCTCGGGACAGGGTTAACATTCAGTACTTC
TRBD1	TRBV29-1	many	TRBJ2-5	CSAGTGWETQYF	TGCAGCGCGGGGACAGGCTGGGAGACCCAGTACTTC
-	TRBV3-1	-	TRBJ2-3	CASSRRSGDSDTQYF	TGTGCCAGCAGCCGGAGGTCGGGGGACAGCGATACGCAGTATTTT
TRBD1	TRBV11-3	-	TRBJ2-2	CASSPDRETTGELFF	TGTGCCAGCAGCCCTGACAGGGAGACCACCGGGGAGCTGTTTTTT
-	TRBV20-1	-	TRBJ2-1	CSARRQGGVYNEQFF	TGCAGTGCTAGACGACAGGGAGGGGTCTACAATGAGCAGTTCTTC
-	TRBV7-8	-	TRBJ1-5	CASSLFAGLYQPQHF	TGTGCCAGCAGCCTTTTTGCCGGGTTGTATCAGCCCCAGCATTTT
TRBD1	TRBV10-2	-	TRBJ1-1	CASSGQGAGTEAFF	TGCGCCAGCAGTGGACAGGGGGCCGGCACTGAAGCTTTCTTT
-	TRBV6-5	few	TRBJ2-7	CASSYGGTYEQYF	TGTGCCAGCAGTTACGGTGGAACCTACGAGCAGTACTTC
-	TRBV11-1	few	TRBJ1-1	CASSHGTEAFF	TGTGCCAGCAGCCACGGCACTGAAGCTTTCTTT
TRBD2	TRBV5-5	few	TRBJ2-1	CASSRGRSGRNNEQFF	TGTGCCAGCAGCCGAGGGCGCAGCGGGAGGAACAATGAGCAGTTCTTC
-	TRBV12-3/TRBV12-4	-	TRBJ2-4	CASSRAGAKNIQYF	TGTGCCAGCAGCCGTGCGGGGGCCAAAAACATTCAGTACTTC
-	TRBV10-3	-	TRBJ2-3	CAISEVGRGDTQYF	TGTGCCATCAGTGAGGTCGGGAGAGGAGATACGCAGTATTTT
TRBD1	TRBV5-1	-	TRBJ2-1	CASSIDQGAYNEQFF	TGCGCCAGCAGCATCGACCAGGGGGCCTACAATGAGCAGTTCTTC
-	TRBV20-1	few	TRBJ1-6	CSARDLTDSLSYNSPLHF	TGCAGTGCTAGAGATTTGACGGACAGTCTCTCCTATAATTCACCCCTCCACTTT
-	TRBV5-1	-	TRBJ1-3	CASSRAPTDSGNTIYF	TGCGCCAGCAGCCGGGCCCCGACAGACTCTGGAAACACCATATATTTT
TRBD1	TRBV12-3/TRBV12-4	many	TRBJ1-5	CASSSRGVKPQHF	TGTGCCAGCAGCAGCAGGGGGGTCAAGCCCCAGCATTTT
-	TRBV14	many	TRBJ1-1	CASSQERGTGFMNTEAFF	TGTGCCAGCAGCCAAGAAAGGGGAACAGGGTTCATGAACACTGAAGCTTTCTTT
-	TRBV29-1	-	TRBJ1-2	CSVFDSLLNYGYTF	TGCAGCGTATTTGACAGCCTACTTAACTATGGCTACACCTTC
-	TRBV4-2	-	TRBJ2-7	CASSQVGQGPYEQYF	TGTGCCAGCAGCCAAGTAGGGCAAGGCCCCTACGAGCAGTACTTC
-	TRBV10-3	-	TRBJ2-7	CAISESLGPSYEQYF	TGTGCCATCAGTGAGTCCCTCGGACCTTCCTACGAGCAGTACTTC
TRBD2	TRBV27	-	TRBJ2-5	CASASTSGRARETQYF	TGTGCCAGCGCCTCTACTAGCGGGAGGGCCCGGGAGACCCAGTACTTC
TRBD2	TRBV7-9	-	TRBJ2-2	CASSPLLAGLTGELFF	TGTGCCAGCAGCCCCCTACTAGCGGGGTTGACCGGGGAGCTGTTTTTT
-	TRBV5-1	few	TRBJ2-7	CASSLSANYEQYF	TGCGCCAGCAGCTTATCGGCCAACTACGAGCAGTACTTC
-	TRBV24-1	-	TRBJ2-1	CATSDRDSGSYNEQFF	TGTGCCACCAGTGATCGAGATAGCGGCTCCTACAATGAGCAGTTCTTC
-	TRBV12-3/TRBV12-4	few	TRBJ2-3	CASSLDGVYTDTQYF	TGTGCCAGCAGTTTAGATGGGGTCTACACAGATACGCAGTATTTT
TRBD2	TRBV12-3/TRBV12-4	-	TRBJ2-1	CASSVSGGSYNEQFF	TGTGCCAGCAGTGTATCGGGGGGCTCCTACAATGAGCAGTTCTTC